This paragraph reports one T cell receptor beta chain. This record comes from a study of blood T cells in healthy people across ages. Germline V lookup: CDR1 SQVTM, CDR2 ANQGSEA. Trimming shortened V by 7 bases and J by 5 bases, and 8 bases separated the two germline ends. The CDR3 totals 10 residues. Then a second PCR, running roughly 7 to 11 cycles, was carried out with a sample-barcoded 5' primer and a J-beta primer mix. TCRdb independently ran MiXCR on the 5' RACE reads; one entry per CDR3 protein. The sample lists roughly 1.9 million distinct CDR3 sequences, roughly two fifths occurring once. Sequencing was carried out using blood. The genes are TRBV29-1 and TRBJ2-5; D is uncertain. This TCR came from a human donor in good health. CDR3 sequence: CSAVGETQYF. For the CDR3, the DNA is TGCAGCGCGGTCGGGGAGACCCAGTACTTC. The full variable domain, completed using reference TRBV29-1 and TRBJ2-5, is SAVISQKPSRDICQRGTSLTIQCQVDSQVTMMFWYRQQPGQSLTLIATANQGSEATYESGFVIDKFPISRPNLTFSTLTVSNMSPEDSSIYLCSAVGETQYFGPGTRLLVL.